This note documents a single T cell receptor (beta chain) sequence. These data belong to a study of blood T cell repertoires in COVID-19. Study-level background: T cells, B-cell-depleted T cells, or PBMCs provided the cDNA or gDNA that served as material.

Sequencing used immunoSEQ multiplex PCR; TCRdb keeps in-frame clones, though not all of them. The sample yields 50,000 to 60,000 clones, 75% to 85% seen once. The germline V and J ends were trimmed by 4 bases and 3 bases, with 13 bases remaining between them. This CDR3 has 14 amino acids. The germline gives CDR1 MDHEN, CDR2 SYDVKM. The sample taken for sequencing was peripheral blood. The TCR comes from a man aged 35 to 55 with acute or convalescent COVID-19. The chain is built from TRBV28 and TRBJ2-7; no firm D call. The CDR3 spells CASSSYQWSYEQYF. The CDR3 coding sequence is TGTGCCAGCAGTTCTTACCAATGGAGCTACGAGCAGTACTTC.